This record concerns one T cell receptor (beta chain) sequence. Its target is not known. The data originate from a study of PD-1 blockade in classical Hodgkin lymphoma. Notes on the study in general: Relative to healthy donors, newly diagnosed patients reportedly had lower baseline TCR diversity, which was reported as lower still in relapsed/refractory patients. TCR diversity rose significantly by C4D1 in CD4+ but not CD8+ cells. Baseline diversity in complete responders resembled that of newly diagnosed patients. No one has yet defined what causes the repertoire differences, which may be disease activity or prior therapy.

All the patients suffered relapse after autologous stem cell transplantation, and brentuximab vedotin exposure differed. Researchers pulled CD8+ T cells out of thawed PBMCs using magnetic negative selection. Profiled with immunoSEQ multiplex PCR; TCRdb holds only in-frame clones, not every one. The table lists about 2,800 clones, less than 80% of them singletons. V was shortened by 0 bases and J by 7 bases, with 10 bases between the two germline ends. Germline V gene lookup returns CDR1 MGHRA and CDR2 YSYEKL. This CDR3 region has 14 residues. The clonotype comes from a human donor with classical Hodgkin lymphoma. The chain recombines TRBV4-1 with TRBJ1-5; D is undetermined. This specimen consisted of CD8+ T cells from blood, obtained at baseline. CDR3 DNA: TGCGCCAGCAGCCAAGACTGGGTGGGGCAGCCCCAGCATTTT. This encodes CASSQDWVGQPQHF.